This T cell receptor (beta chain) stems from a study of blood T cell repertoires in COVID-19. In the study overall: T cells, B-cell-depleted T cells, or PBMCs provided the cDNA or gDNA that served as material.

Generated by immunoSEQ multiplex PCR, the TCRdb table keeps only in-frame clones and is missing some. Of about 83,000 clones detected, around 88% appear once; the ten largest clones hold about 8.5%. The CDR3 is made up of 17 amino acids. Unmatched junction bases numbered 20, after V lost 4 bases and J lost 13 bases. Germline V gives CDR1 SGHRS, CDR2 YFSETQ. The gene calls are TRBV5-1 and TRBJ1-6, with 7 nucleotides matching TRBD1. The TCR sequence derives from a man between 50 and 59 years old with active COVID-19. Sample: peripheral blood. CDR3 region: CASSLEGQTHSVRPLHF. The CDR3 region has the DNA TGCGCCAGCAGCCTGGAGGGACAGACTCATTCGGTGAGGCCCCTCCACTTT.